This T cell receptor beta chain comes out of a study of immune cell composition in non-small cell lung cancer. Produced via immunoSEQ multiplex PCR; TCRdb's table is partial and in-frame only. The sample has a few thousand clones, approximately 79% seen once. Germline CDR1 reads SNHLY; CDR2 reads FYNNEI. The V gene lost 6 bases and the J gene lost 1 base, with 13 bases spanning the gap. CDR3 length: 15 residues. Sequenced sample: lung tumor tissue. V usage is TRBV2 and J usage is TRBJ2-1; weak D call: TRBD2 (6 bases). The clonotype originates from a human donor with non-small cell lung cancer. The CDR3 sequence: CASSAGLGSYNEQFF. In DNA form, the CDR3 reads TGTGCCAGCAGCGCGGGACTGGGTTCCTACAATGAGCAGTTCTTC.